This TCR beta chain was recorded in a study of PD-1 blockade in classical Hodgkin lymphoma (dated by TCRdb to the early 2020s). Regarding the research as a whole: Nivolumab dosing was 3 mg/kg intravenously every 2 weeks, continuing until either disease progression or unacceptable toxicity. The study used TCR beta sequencing and CyTOF to define a peripheral blood immune signature of response to PD-1 blockade in classical Hodgkin lymphoma. Beyond this particular receptor, the publication reports: Baseline TCR diversity was reported to be lower in newly diagnosed patients than in healthy donors, and even lower in relapsed/refractory patients. By C4D1, a significant rise was seen in CD4+ TCR diversity but not in CD8+ TCR diversity (p=0.0027 vs p=0.16), and the rise was most apparent among complete responders (p=0.02). The study covered only a single clinical trial cohort, and the causes of the repertoire differences, possibly disease activity or prior therapy, were still not defined. Trial patients achieving complete response had baseline diversity similar to newly diagnosed patients, whereas partial responders and progressors had significantly lower diversity. Lower diversity was seen in patients whose nivolumab began less than 1 year after ASCT, and these patients were left out of later analyses so that immune reconstitution would not confound the results.

Note on this clone: Its antigen remains unidentified. Base qualities are not at hand, and no much larger clone is one base apart.

The Qiagen DNeasy kit was used to extract genomic DNA both from unsorted PBMCs and from the negatively selected CD4+ and CD8+ fractions. Amplification of TCR beta CDR3 regions was done by immunoSEQ multiplex PCR with primers that anneal to V and J segments. Amplification bias was minimized using a synthetic immune receptor repertoire, and residual bias was removed computationally after sequencing. The original methods were these. Repertoire diversity was quantified as the Shannon entropy index using custom Python scripts. Unsorted, CD4+ and CD8+ repertoires were analyzed separately, except for combined analyses in which CD4+ and CD8+ sequences were merged in silico. Clonal expansion was defined as at least a 2-fold frequency increase after treatment relative to C1D1, with a pseudocount of 0.5 for undetected baseline clones. Singleton clones were defined as clones with 0 or 1 copy at C1D1, and non-singleton clones were defined as clones with 2 or more copies. By matching protein sequences in sorted samples from the same patient, clones expanded in unsorted samples were annotated as CD4+, CD8+ or unknown. Wilcoxon tests were applied to paired samples to test diversity changes from C1D1 to C4D1. TCRdb re-hosts the immuneACCESS table, in-frame sequences only. Its copies lack some clones; in the studies checked, an unresolved V gene accounts for under half of them, and the cause for the rest is not known. That table gives V, J and clone size, and the DNA gave D and trimming. A total of more than 30,000 clones appear in this sample, around 80% of them only once. Roughly 15% of the sample is taken by the ten largest.

Interpreted using the paper, the time point label stands for: cycle 2 day 1 (C2D1) of nivolumab. All trial patients had relapsed after autologous stem cell transplantation, with cohorts A, B and C differing in prior brentuximab vedotin exposure. The trial cohort included 45 to 65 patients with relapsed/refractory classical Hodgkin lymphoma, and each patient had a best overall response of complete response, partial response or progressive disease. Single-agent nivolumab was administered to trial patients in the multi-cohort phase II CheckMate 205 trial. An independent review committee assessed best overall response by applying the 2007 International Working Group response criteria. Trial PBMCs were obtained immediately prior to nivolumab initiation (C1D1) and on therapy at cycle 2 day 1 and cycle 4 day 1. Peripheral blood was collected in 8 mL Vacutainer Cell Preparation Tubes, from which PBMCs were isolated by centrifugation and then cryopreserved.

Trimming removed 0 bases from V and 2 bases from J, leaving 10 bases between the germline ends. Inclusive of the bounding cysteine and phenylalanine, the CDR3 is 15 residues long. Just the 45-base CDR3 DNA is kept, in frame starting at base 1. Sequences MGHRA (CDR1) and YSYEKL (CDR2) are obtained from the germline V gene. This receptor was taken from a human donor with classical Hodgkin lymphoma. This material consisted of peripheral blood mononuclear cells (PBMCs), taken before the second cycle of nivolumab. The chain joins TRBV4-1 to TRBJ1-2; no D gene can be assigned with confidence. The DNA is TGCGCCAGCAGCCAAGACACATCCAGGAACTATGGCTACACCTTC. This gives the protein CASSQDTSRNYGYTF.